Below are 22 T cell receptor beta chains sequenced from a single sample in a study of cytomegalovirus exposure and HLA in healthy donors. The PCR contained 60 Vbeta and 13 Jbeta primers. Sequenced by immunoSEQ multiplex PCR; TCRdb stores in-frame clones only, minus some. The table records over 110,000 clones, under 90% of them present only once. The sequencing input was PBMCs. The receptor set was obtained from a man aged 35-49 years in good health and CMV-seronegative.

This clone occurred a few times. CDR3 nucleotide sequence: TGTGCCAGCAGCTCACAGGGTACCGGGGCCAACGTCCTGACTTTC. Translated: CASSSQGTGANVLTF. The rearrangement joins TRBV5-6 to TRBJ2-6, with TRBD1 as a possible D gene (6 bases). The CDR3 extends over 15 amino acids. Germline-derived CDR1 and CDR2 are SGHDT and YYEEEE. V was cut by 3 bases and J by 4 bases, with 11 bases left in between.

The genes are TRBV28 and TRBJ1-2; the match to TRBD1 covers 10 bases. CDR3 size: 16 residues. V trimming: 4 bases; J trimming: 7 bases; junction bases outside the gene matches: 12. Looked up from germline, CDR1 is MDHEN and CDR2 is SYDVKM. The CDR3, as DNA: TGTGCCAGCAGTTGGATGGACAGGGGGGGTATTAGTGGCTACACCTTC. It codes for CASSWMDRGGISGYTF.

This clone has only a few counts. The genes are TRBV6-5 and TRBJ2-7; 9 bases fit TRBD1. The germline CDR1 and CDR2 sequences are MNHEY and SVGAGI. J gave up 2 bases and V 6 bases, and 2 bases lay outside the gene matches. The CDR3 is 13 residues long. The CDR3 sequence: CASRRQGAYEQYF. CDR3 DNA: TGTGCCAGCAGGCGACAGGGGGCCTACGAGCAGTACTTC.

This chain joins TRBV10-3 and TRBJ1-3; 9 nucleotides match TRBD1. Per germline, CDR1 ENHRY and CDR2 SYGVKD. J was trimmed by 2 bases and V by 0 bases; bases with no gene match: 5. There are 17 residues in the CDR3. CDR3 DNA: TGTGCCATCAGTGAGTCTTCGACAGGGGGAACTGGAAACACCATATATTTT. Its translation is CAISESSTGGTGNTIYF.

The rearrangement joins TRBV7-2 to TRBJ1-2; TRBD1 aligns across 9 bases. The germline V gene has CDR1 SGHTA and CDR2 FQGNSA. V shed 4 bases and J 1 base; nucleotides not matched to a gene: 10. The CDR3 has 17 residues. This CDR3 reads CASSSLWGTGLNYGYTF. In nucleotides, the CDR3 is TGTGCCAGCAGCTCTTTGTGGGGGACAGGGCTTAACTATGGCTACACCTTC.

The CDR3 sequence: CASRSGNEKLFF. CDR3 bases: TGTGCCAGCCGGTCCGGTAATGAAAAACTGTTTTTT. V and J are TRBV28 and TRBJ1-4, with no clear D. CDR1 is MDHEN and CDR2 is SYDVKM in the germline V gene. V dropped 8 bases and J dropped 4 bases, with 8 bases sitting between them. The CDR3 is 12 amino acids.

This clone showed up just once. The chain combines TRBV9 with TRBJ2-3; 10 nucleotides line up with TRBD2. This CDR3 comprises 16 residues. Germline loops: CDR1 SGDLS, CDR2 YYNGEE. Losses at the gene ends were 0 bases for V and 3 bases for J; bases not matched to a gene: 4. The chain's CDR3 is CASSVDPAGGTDTQYF. The CDR3 DNA reads as TGTGCCAGCAGCGTAGATCCAGCGGGGGGGACAGATACGCAGTATTTT.

The rearrangement joins TRBV28 to TRBJ2-1; 8 nucleotides align to TRBD1. Germline V gives CDR1 MDHEN, CDR2 SYDVKM. V was clipped by 8 bases and J by 3 bases; unmatched bases: 9. The CDR3 consists of 15 residues. CDR3 DNA sequence: TGTGCCAGCCGCGGGTGGGGACAGGACTACAATGAGCAGTTCTTC. Amino acid sequence: CASRGWGQDYNEQFF.

V and J are TRBV18 and TRBJ2-5, with 9 bases identical to TRBD1. V shed 6 bases and J 4 bases; nucleotides not matched to a gene: 6. Germline V lookup: CDR1 KGHSH, CDR2 LQKENI. The CDR3 extends over 14 amino acids. CDR3 amino acids: CASSRQGVTETQYF. In DNA form, the CDR3 reads TGTGCCAGCTCCCGACAGGGGGTGACAGAGACCCAGTACTTC.

This chain links TRBV4-1 with TRBJ2-7; maybe TRBD1 (6 bases). V shed 2 bases and J shed 2 bases, with 10 bases lying between them. This CDR3 comprises 14 residues. Germline values: CDR1 MGHRA, CDR2 YSYEKL. The CDR3 DNA reads as TGCGCCAGCAGCCAACAGGACAGCCCCTACGAGCAGTACTTC. This codes for CASSQQDSPYEQYF.

This chain uses TRBV23-1 with TRBJ2-1; 8 positions match TRBD1. TRBV23-1 counts as an open reading frame of uncertain function. There are 14 residues in the CDR3. V lost 5 bases, J lost 6 bases, and 6 bases stayed unmatched. In DNA, the CDR3 is TGCGCCAGCAGTGCTAACAGGGGGACCAATGAGCAGTTCTTC. Protein: CASSANRGTNEQFF.

The chain carries TRBV23-1 and TRBJ2-5; D unresolved. The J call may be faulty, since TRBJ2-7 better matches the DNA end. TRBV23-1 is an open reading frame whose function is uncertain. This CDR3 comprises 12 residues. CDR3 loop: CASNRHTYEQYF. DNA of the CDR3: TGCGCCAGCAACCGACACACCTACGAGCAGTACTTC.

CDR3 in DNA: TGTGCCAGCAGCCTACAGGGGGTAGCGGTTGGCTACACCTTC. Translating gives CASSLQGVAVGYTF. This chain joins TRBV14 and TRBJ1-2, with 8 bases aligning to TRBD1. CDR1 SGHDN and CDR2 FVKESK come from the germline V gene. J was trimmed by 7 bases and V by 4 bases; bases with no gene match: 8. This CDR3 is 14 amino acids long.

The table lists this clone with a few counts. The rearrangement links TRBV19 to TRBJ1-2; 7 bases are a match to TRBD1. Trimming at V came to 6 bases and at J to 1 base, leaving 8 bases not matched to a gene. The CDR3 sequence is 15 residues long. CDR1 and CDR2 from the germline V gene are LNHDA and SQIVND (reference sequence). CDR3 DNA: TGTGCCAGTAGCCCCGACAGGGCTCTTAACTATGGCTACACCTTC. Translated: CASSPDRALNYGYTF.

The V and J genes are TRBV25-1 and TRBJ2-4; 7 bases fit TRBD2. Germline-derived CDR1 and CDR2 are MGHDK and SYGVNS. The J segment lost 5 bases and the V segment lost 7 bases, leaving 8 bases of the junction unmatched. The CDR3 sequence is 14 residues long. CDR3 nucleotide sequence: TGTGCCAGCATGGGAGGGGCAGAGGAAAACATTCAGTACTTC. This encodes CASMGGAEENIQYF.

This rearrangement joins TRBV7-9 to TRBJ2-7; D call uncertain. Germline V gives CDR1 SEHNR, CDR2 FQNEAQ (reference sequence). V lost 0 bases, J lost 3 bases, and 12 bases lay in between. The CDR3 covers 15 residues. CDR3 sequence (DNA): TGTGCCAGCAGCTTAGCGGCCAGGAATCTCTACGAGCAGTACTTC. It specifies CASSLAARNLYEQYF.

The chain couples TRBV30 to TRBJ1-6; D gene ambiguous. The V gene's germline CDR1 is GTSNPN and CDR2 SVGIG (reference sequence). The CDR3 extends over 15 amino acids. Trimming cost V 2 bases and J 2 bases, with 10 bases left between them. CDR3 protein: CAWSPGRAYNSPLHF. CDR3 DNA: TGTGCCTGGAGTCCGGGGAGGGCCTATAATTCACCCCTCCACTTT. The full variable domain, with the rest looked up from reference TRBV30 and TRBJ1-6, is SQTIHQWPATLVQPVGSPLSLECTVEGTSNPNLYWYRQAAGRGLQLLFYSVGIGQISSEVPQNLSASRPQDRQFILSSKKLLLSDSGFYLCAWSPGRAYNSPLHFGNGTRLTVT.

V usage is TRBV5-5 and J usage is TRBJ1-5; the D is unclear. This CDR3 has 15 residues. Germline CDR1 and CDR2: SGHKS and YYEKEE (reference sequence). V was clipped by 2 bases and J by 1 base, with 10 bases between them. The chain's CDR3 is CASSFEGWSNQPQHF. DNA of the CDR3: TGTGCCAGCAGCTTTGAGGGTTGGAGCAATCAGCCCCAGCATTTT. The variable domain in full, with the rest retrieved from reference TRBV5-5 and TRBJ1-5, is DAGVTQSPTHLIKTRGQQVTLRCSPISGHKSVSWYQQVLGQGPQFIFQYYEKEERGRGNFPDRFSARQFPNYSSELNVNALLLGDSALYLCASSFEGWSNQPQHFGDGTRLSIL.

V usage is TRBV5-6 and J usage is TRBJ1-5, with TRBD1 identical over 9 bases. The CDR3 loop spans 16 amino acids. Germline CDR1 reads SGHDT; CDR2 reads YYEEEE. After removal of 0 bases from V and 5 bases from J, the junction contained 6 bases not matched to a gene. The chain's CDR3 is CASSLAGTGFDQPQHF. In DNA, the CDR3 is TGTGCCAGCAGCTTGGCAGGGACAGGGTTTGATCAGCCCCAGCATTTT.

The chain employs TRBV9 and TRBJ2-5, with D possibly TRBD2 on 6 matching bases. The germline V gene encodes CDR1 SGDLS and CDR2 YYNGEE. Between the trimmed V and J ends, which lost 4 bases and 4 bases, there was a span of 20 bases. CDR3 length equals 16 residues. CDR3 amino acids: CASSHWGEVGGETQYF. In DNA form, the CDR3 reads TGTGCCAGCAGCCACTGGGGGGAGGTCGGCGGAGAGACCCAGTACTTC.

The gene calls are TRBV9 and TRBJ2-7; 7 bases map to TRBD1. The germline V gene has CDR1 SGDLS and CDR2 YYNGEE. The CDR3 length is 14 residues. With 7 bases clipped from V and 0 bases from J, the junction kept 7 bases outside the gene matches. The CDR3 DNA reads as TGTGCCAGCGGCAGGGACAGCCTCTCCTACGAGCAGTACTTC. Protein: CASGRDSLSYEQYF. The full variable domain, with the rest looked up from reference TRBV9 and TRBJ2-7, is DSGVTQTPKHLITATGQRVTLRCSPRSGDLSVYWYQQSLDQGLQFLIQYYNGEERAKGNILERFSAQQFPDLHSELNLSSLELGDSALYFCASGRDSLSYEQYFGPGTRLTVT.

The V call is TRBV4-3, the J call TRBJ2-5; 7 nucleotides align to TRBD2. This CDR3 region has 15 residues. The junction had 5 bases not matched to a gene; V was cut back by 0 bases and J by 4 bases. The germline gives CDR1 LGHNA, CDR2 YSLEER. CDR3: CASSQERASGETQYF. The CDR3 bases are TGCGCCAGCAGCCAAGAAAGAGCTAGCGGAGAGACCCAGTACTTC.